The 15 T cell receptor beta chains below were found in one sample sequenced in a study of T cell clonality in common variable immunodeficiency. Using immunoSEQ multiplex PCR, the repertoire was profiled, and TCRdb retains in-frame clones only, with some absent. Observed are about 43,000 clones, no singletons, with the top ten taking less than 2.5%. The source material was peripheral blood mononuclear cells. The receptors were sampled from a person aged 18-70 years in good health.

This clone was picked up many times. The sequence runs out 3 residues before the end of the CDR3; the remainder is reconstructed from the germline J gene. The chain employs TRBV12-5 and TRBJ2-5; D ambiguous. CDR3 length equals 12 residues. Germline CDR1 LGHNT, CDR2 FRNRAP. This CDR3 reads CASGLDFSTQYF. The sequenced part of the CDR3 DNA is TGTGCTAGTGGTTTGGACTTCTCTACC. Based on the CDR3 plus reference TRBV12-5 and TRBJ2-5, the full variable domain is DARVTQTPRHKVTEMGQEVTMRCQPILGHNTVFWYRQTMMQGLELLAYFRNRAPLDDSGMPKDRFSAEMPDATLATLKIQPSEPRDSAVYFCASGLDFSTQYFGPGTRLLVL.

The table lists this clone with many counts. The read gets to within 3 residues of the CDR3 end, and the germline J gene fills in the rest. V gene TRBV5-1 combines with J gene TRBJ1-1; D call uncertain. The CDR3 spans 16 residues. Germline-derived CDR1 and CDR2 are SGHRS and YFSETQ. V gave up 0 bases and J gave up 0 bases, with 12 bases separating them. CDR3 sequence reads: CASSLEVGVMNTEAFF. The CDR3 bases that were read are TGCGCCAGCAGCTTGGAGGTCGGGGTGATGAACACTGAA.

Worth noting for this clone: Read data end 3 residues before the CDR3 end; the end is taken from the germline J gene. V and J are TRBV19 and TRBJ2-1; 12 bases line up with TRBD2. The trim removed 4 bases at V and 8 bases at J, leaving 12 bases unmatched. There are 17 residues in the CDR3. CDR1 is LNHDA and CDR2 is SQIVND in the germline V gene (reference sequence). The CDR3 loop is CASSNSGLAGNFDEQFF. Incomplete CDR3 DNA: TGTGCCAGTAGTAACTCTGGACTAGCGGGAAACTTCGATGAG.

This clone showed up just a few times. The CDR3 end falls 3 residues outside the read, so it is completed with the germline J gene. The V and J genes are TRBV7-9 and TRBJ2-4; 8 positions agree with TRBD1. The germline V gene has CDR1 SEHNR and CDR2 FQNEAQ (reference sequence). This CDR3 region has 15 residues. CDR3 amino acids: CASSLEATGDYGQYF. Incomplete CDR3 DNA: TGTGCCAGCAGCTTAGAGGCGACAGGGGATTATGGT.

This clone showed up many times. The DNA ends 3 residues before the CDR3 does, and the rest of the CDR3 is filled in from the germline J gene. The chain combines TRBV30 with TRBJ2-7; 7 bases agree with TRBD1. The CDR3 runs 14 residues. Germline V gene lookup returns CDR1 GTSNPN and CDR2 SVGIG (reference sequence). V lost 3 bases and J lost 4; bases outside the gene matches: 9. CDR3 DNA, as far as it was read: TGTGCCTGGAGACCAAGAGGGGGCGTTTACGAG. Translation: CAWRPRGGVYE. The entire CDR3 reads CAWRPRGGVYEQYF.

Note on this clone: A much larger clone differs from this one at a single base, so this may be a read error. Sequencing ends 3 residues short of the CDR3 end; the germline J gene provides the rest. The V and J genes are TRBV7-2 and TRBJ2-2; 9 bases agree with TRBD1. The CDR3 contains 15 residues. The V gene's germline CDR1 is SGHTA and CDR2 FQGNSA. CDR3 in amino acids: CASSPRTGDEEKLFF. Incomplete CDR3 DNA: TGTGCCAGCAGTCCCAGGACAGGGGATGAAGAAAAG.

This clone was recorded at least ten times. Read coverage stops 3 residues before the CDR3 terminus; the germline J gene supplies the remainder. The gene calls are TRBV6-1 and TRBJ1-1; TRBD1 is a possible D gene (6 bases). V lost 3 bases and J 6 bases, leaving 11 bases between the germline ends. Looked up from germline, CDR1 is MNHNS and CDR2 is SASEGT. This CDR3 has 13 amino acids. Here the CDR3 reads CASSDRQDAEAFF. CDR3 DNA (partial): TGTGCCAGCAGTGACAGACAGGACGCTGAA.

This clone showed up many times. The read halts 3 residues ahead of the CDR3 end, with the missing end drawn from the germline J gene. This chain uses TRBV5-1 with TRBJ2-1, with TRBD1 matching over 8 bases. The germline CDR1 and CDR2 sequences are SGHRS and YFSETQ. The length of the CDR3 is 15 residues. The junction had 6 bases not matched to a gene; V was cut back by 1 base and J by 6 bases. The CDR3 protein is CASSLRPQGGNEQFF. The CDR3 bases that were read are TGCGCCAGCAGCTTGAGACCACAGGGGGGCAATGAG.

This clone has at least ten counts. The CDR3 end falls 3 residues outside the read, so it is completed with the germline J gene. The V and J genes are TRBV7-2 and TRBJ2-3; D not certain. Germline-derived CDR1 and CDR2 are SGHTA and FQGNSA. V was pared by 8 bases and J by 3 bases, with 9 bases between. The CDR3 length is 12 residues. This CDR3 is CASGARTDTQYF. CDR3 DNA (partial): TGTGCCAGCGGAGCGAGGACAGATACG.

The sample holds many counts of this clone. Read data end 3 residues before the CDR3 end; the end is taken from the germline J gene. V is TRBV7-3 and J is TRBJ2-1; 8 bases are shared with TRBD2. Trimming took 5 bases from V and 7 from J; bases not matched to a gene: 10. The CDR3 consists of 15 residues. The V gene's germline CDR1 is SGHTA and CDR2 FQGTGA. Here the CDR3 reads CASSRGAGGLNEQFF. CDR3 DNA (partial): TGTGCCAGCAGCCGAGGCGCGGGAGGACTAAATGAG.

This clone showed up many times. The CDR3 end is not reached by the read, which stops 3 residues before it; the germline J gene fills it in. The chain uses TRBV2 and TRBJ1-1; D may be TRBD1 (5 bases). CDR1 SNHLY and CDR2 FYNNEI come from the germline V gene. The CDR3 has 14 residues. V gave up 5 bases and J gave up 0 bases, with 10 bases separating them. The CDR3 protein is CASSSRQLNTEAFF. The sequenced CDR3 bases are TGTGCCAGCAGTTCAAGACAGTTGAACACTGAA.

This clone showed up many times. The read falls 3 residues short of the CDR3 end, and the missing part is taken from the germline J gene. V gene TRBV6-2 or TRBV6-3 combines with J gene TRBJ2-7, with D possibly being TRBD1 (5 bases). The germline V gene has CDR1 MNHEY and CDR2 SVGEGT. The germline V and J ends were trimmed by 2 bases and 0 bases, with 14 bases remaining between them. CDR3 size: 16 residues. The sequenced part of the CDR3 DNA is TGTGCCAGCAGTTACGAGTGGGGCGGCAGCTCCTACGAG. This sequence encodes CASSYEWGGSSYE. The full CDR3 sequence reads CASSYEWGGSSYEQYF.

This clone was seen at least ten times. With the read ending 3 residues before the CDR3 end, the germline J gene is used to fill in that end. V is TRBV5-1 and J is TRBJ2-3, with 12 bases matching TRBD2. The CDR3 length is 20 residues. With 4 bases clipped from V and 1 base from J, the junction kept 16 bases outside the gene matches. The germline gives CDR1 SGHRS, CDR2 YFSETQ. The sequenced CDR3 bases are TGCGCCAGCAGCCACCCCAGACTAGCGGGAGTCAAAGGGGGCACAGATACG. This sequence encodes CASSHPRLAGVKGGTDT. The entire CDR3 protein is CASSHPRLAGVKGGTDTQYF.

This clone was seen ten or more times. The read finishes 3 residues shy of the CDR3 end, and the germline J gene is used to complete it. The V gene is TRBV7-9, the J gene TRBJ2-1, with D perhaps matching TRBD2 (6 bases). The CDR3 length is 14 residues. Per germline, CDR1 SEHNR and CDR2 FQNEAQ (reference sequence). The V and J ends lost 7 bases and 0 bases respectively, with 10 bases between them. CDR3 DNA, as far as it was read: TGTGCCAGCAAGGCGGGGAGCTCCTACAATGAG. This encodes CASKAGSSYNE. The entire CDR3 protein is CASKAGSSYNEQFF.

This clone has a count of ten or more. The missing CDR3 end, 3 residues past where the read stops, is filled in from the germline J gene. This chain connects TRBV7-8 to TRBJ2-1; TRBD2 matches 8 bases. Germline V gene data show CDR1 as SGHVS and CDR2 as FQNEAQ. The V segment lost 4 bases and the J segment 4 bases; nucleotides outside the gene matches: 9. The CDR3 has 16 residues. CDR3 region: CASSYGTGGGYNEQFF. The CDR3 bases that were read are TGTGCCAGCAGCTACGGCACCGGCGGGGGGTACAATGAG.